Listed below are T cell receptor beta chains from one sample, sequenced in a study of shared T cell receptors in the human thymus. Profiled with immunoSEQ multiplex PCR; TCRdb holds only in-frame clones, not every one. The data show about 380,000 clones, approximately 95% seen once. Sample: thymocytes. These TCRs come from a human donor. CDR3s include the opening cysteine and the closing phenylalanine or tryptophan. Fields, in order: CDR3 protein, CDR3 DNA, clone size, D gene, J gene, V gene. D genes are given only for firm matches. The size field is filled for only some rows; it gives once, few, many or a size class.

CSASLDEQYF	TGCAGTGCTAGTTTAGACGAGCAGTACTTC	-	-	TRBJ2-7	TRBV20-1
CASSLQASGYYEQYF	TGTGCCAGCAGTTTACAGGCTAGCGGATACTACGAGCAGTACTTC	-	TRBD2	TRBJ2-7	TRBV27
CASTSPRDRGRDEQFF	TGTGCCAGCACCTCCCCCCGAGACAGGGGGCGGGATGAGCAGTTCTTC	-	TRBD1	TRBJ2-1	TRBV27
CASSLGFLGTDTQYF	TGTGCCAGCAGTTTAGGATTCCTCGGCACAGATACGCAGTATTTT	-	-	TRBJ2-3	TRBV5-4
CASAPDKVPSHEQYF	TGTGCCAGCGCCCCCGACAAGGTCCCATCCCACGAGCAGTACTTC	once	-	TRBJ2-7	TRBV27
CASSHHGREFHEQYF	TGCGCCAGCAGCCACCACGGAAGGGAGTTCCACGAGCAGTACTTC	-	-	TRBJ2-7	TRBV4-3
CASSSLEGTENELFF	TGTGCCAGCAGCTCTCTAGAGGGGACAGAAAACGAGCTGTTTTTT	-	TRBD1	TRBJ2-2	TRBV5-8
CAVNYEQYF	TGTGCCGTAAACTACGAGCAGTACTTC	-	-	TRBJ2-7	TRBV19
CASSDRTSGIVNEQFF	TGTGCCAGCAGTGACCGAACCAGCGGGATTGTCAATGAGCAGTTCTTC	-	TRBD2	TRBJ2-1	TRBV6-4
CASSLSSDGHNEQFF	TGTGCCAGCAGTTTATCCTCCGACGGTCACAATGAGCAGTTCTTC	-	-	TRBJ2-1	TRBV27
CAGGKIPPTDTQYF	TGTGCCGGGGGGAAGATTCCCCCCACAGATACGCAGTATTTT	-	-	TRBJ2-3	TRBV6-1
CASTDRGGTDTQYF	TGCGCCAGCACTGACAGGGGAGGCACAGATACGCAGTATTTT	-	TRBD1	TRBJ2-3	TRBV10-2
CASSLVQGLAGTDTQYF	TGTGCCAGCAGCTTGGTCCAGGGGCTAGCGGGCACAGATACGCAGTATTTT	-	-	TRBJ2-3	TRBV7-6
CASMEGTGANVLTF	TGCGCCAGCATGGAAGGGACTGGGGCCAACGTCCTGACTTTC	-	-	TRBJ2-6	TRBV5-1
CASSLADLLAGVCETQYF	TGTGCCAGCAGCTTAGCCGACCTACTAGCGGGAGTTTGTGAGACCCAGTACTTC	-	TRBD2	TRBJ2-5	TRBV7-9
CASSLNQPSTYEQYF	TGTGCCAGCAGTTTAAACCAGCCCTCTACCTACGAGCAGTACTTC	-	-	TRBJ2-7	TRBV28
CASSAGTSGSPEQYF	TGTGCCAGCAGCGCAGGGACTAGCGGGAGCCCCGAGCAGTACTTC	-	TRBD2	TRBJ2-7	TRBV9
CASSYLPGRNTGELFF	TGTGCCAGCAGTTACCTTCCGGGACGGAACACCGGGGAGCTGTTTTTT	-	-	TRBJ2-2	TRBV28
CASSTLDRGTTYEQYF	TGTGCCAGCAGCACGTTGGACAGGGGTACTACCTACGAGCAGTACTTC	few	TRBD1	TRBJ2-7	TRBV7-9
CASSLLGRQYGYTF	TGCGCCAGCAGCTTGCTGGGGCGCCAGTATGGCTACACCTTC	-	-	TRBJ1-2	TRBV5-1
CASSPPGGPGDEQYF	TGTGCCAGCTCACCACCGGGGGGGCCCGGGGACGAGCAGTACTTC	-	-	TRBJ2-7	TRBV18
CASSQDGRGLYNEQFF	TGCGCCAGCAGCCAAGACGGGCGGGGGCTCTACAATGAGCAGTTCTTC	-	-	TRBJ2-1	TRBV4-3
CASSPYDRAKTGTGGTYEQFF	TGCGCCAGCAGTCCTTACGATCGGGCAAAGACGGGGACGGGAGGCACTTATGAGCAGTTCTTC	-	TRBD2	TRBJ2-1	TRBV23-1
CASSSSVQGSYEQYF	TGTGCCAGCAGCTCAAGCGTGCAGGGCTCCTACGAGCAGTACTTC	-	-	TRBJ2-7	TRBV28
CASRPASDHTDTQYF	TGTGCCAGCAGGCCTGCTAGCGACCACACAGATACGCAGTATTTT	-	-	TRBJ2-3	TRBV6-6
CSATNYEQYF	TGCAGTGCTACTAACTACGAGCAGTACTTC	-	-	TRBJ2-7	TRBV20-1
CASSYSPGRSYNEQFF	TGTGCCAGCAGTTACTCCCCCGGCCGCTCCTACAATGAGCAGTTCTTC	-	-	TRBJ2-1	TRBV6-5
CASSHHRGSLAKNIQYF	TGTGCCAGCAGTCACCACAGGGGGAGCCTAGCCAAAAACATTCAGTACTTC	-	TRBD1	TRBJ2-4	TRBV27
CAWGLGQGRETQYF	TGTGCCTGGGGTCTCGGACAGGGCCGGGAGACCCAGTACTTC	-	TRBD1	TRBJ2-5	TRBV30
CASGQESSYEQYF	TGCGCCAGTGGACAGGAGTCATCCTACGAGCAGTACTTC	-	TRBD1	TRBJ2-7	TRBV5-1
CASSLGWSANTEAFF	TGCGCCAGCAGCCTTGGCTGGTCGGCGAACACTGAAGCTTTCTTT	once	-	TRBJ1-1	TRBV5-1